This TCR beta chain derives from a study of human T cells and chemical hapten exposure. Study-wide results and limits: Every donor had alopecia, and their immune response may therefore differ from healthy people's. With DPC sensitization, TCRs exceeding 1 in 1000 frequency showed no change.

V shed 10 bases and J 9 bases; nucleotides not matched to a gene: 18. This CDR3 contains 15 residues. Per the germline V gene, CDR1 is LNHDA and CDR2 is SQIVND (reference sequence). The time point here: pre-sensitization, week 0. The sample's treatment: therapeutic diphenylcyclopropenone sensitization with weekly scalp DPC. Total RNA was extracted from unfractionated whole blood. MiXCR, applied by TCRdb to the RACE reads, yields one record per CDR3 protein. The sample has 35,000 to 50,000 distinct CDR3 sequences, roughly a tenth seen once. This clonotype was detected many times. Its antigen remains unknown.

The sequence derives from a man under 40 with alopecia areata. Some clones in this sample may be carry-over from other donors' samples. V is TRBV19 and J is TRBJ2-1; 7 nucleotides match TRBD1. The sequencing used whole blood, collected in connection with sensitization to the hapten diphenylcyclopropenone (DPC). The CDR3 DNA is TGTGCCACCATCACACAGGCAGGGGGTCCTGTTGAGCAGTTCTTC. Amino acids: CATITQAGGPVEQFF. The variable domain in full, completed from reference TRBV19 and TRBJ2-1, reads DGGITQSPKYLFRKEGQNVTLSCEQNLNHDAMYWYRQDPGQGLRLIYYSQIVNDFQKGDIAEGYSVSREKKESFPLTVTSAQKNPTAFYLCATITQAGGPVEQFFGPGTRLTVL.